This T cell receptor beta chain came from a study of blood T cell repertoires in COVID-19. Study-level information: From the United States, Italy and Spain came samples of acute and convalescent COVID-19. In each case, the material was cDNA or gDNA derived from T cells, B-cell-depleted T cells, or PBMCs.

In the study's own analysis: Reference gene primer amplification gave estimated nucleated cell counts. The assay was immunoSEQ multiplex PCR, and TCRdb's table has in-frame clones only and misses some. V, J and clone size derive from that table, while D and trimming were established from the DNA sequence. The sample holds roughly 200,000 clones; approximately 90% are singletons and the top ten take 4% to 5%. The germline gives CDR1 SGHDT, CDR2 YYEEEE. V was clipped by 2 bases and J by 5 bases; unmatched bases: 4. This CDR3 comprises 13 residues. The count of this clone is one. This clonotype was sampled from a woman in her thirties with acute or convalescent COVID-19. The sequenced sample consisted of peripheral blood. The chain is built from TRBV5-6 and TRBJ2-7; 7 bases map to TRBD1. CDR3 residues: CASSLDRENEQYF. The CDR3 DNA follows: TGTGCCAGCAGCTTAGACAGGGAGAACGAGCAGTACTTC. Full variable domain (outside the CDR3, taken from reference TRBV5-6 and TRBJ2-7): DAGVTQSPTHLIKTRGQQVTLRCSPKSGHDTVSWYQQALGQGPQFIFQYYEEEERQRGNFPDRFSGHQFPNYSSELNVNALLLGDSALYLCASSLDRENEQYFGPGTRLTVT.